The entry below describes one TCR beta chain. Its antigen is not identified. The source of the sample is a study of OX40 agonist ivuxolimab in advanced cancers. Study in general: Dose-escalation subjects each had hepatocellular carcinoma, melanoma, renal cell or head and neck cancer. The dose-escalation cohort was roughly 83% male, with a mean age of about 56 years, ranging about 23 to 90.

Sequencing was performed with immunoSEQ multiplex PCR; in TCRdb, only in-frame clones are kept and a portion is missing. The sample records tens of thousands of clones, approximately 90% being singletons. Germline values: CDR1 SGHDT, CDR2 YYEEEE. The CDR3 is made up of 17 amino acids. V lost 0 bases, J lost 0 bases, and 13 bases lay in between. Findings of the study overall: CD4+ and CD8+ blood T cells expanded clonally by week 6 at 0.1 to 3.0 mg/kg. The study found among the lowest clonal expansion in partial responders at 0.1-3.0 mg/kg.

Sequencing used CD4+ or CD8+ T cells sorted from blood, obtained in a trial of the OX40 agonist ivuxolimab. This clonotype was sampled from an adult with an advanced solid tumor such as melanoma, head and neck, liver or kidney cancer. The V gene is TRBV5-6, the J gene TRBJ2-4, with D possibly being TRBD1 (6 bases). The CDR3 DNA is TGTGCCAGCAGCTTGGCTGGGACAAGTTTAGCCAAAAACATTCAGTACTTC. This encodes CASSLAGTSLAKNIQYF.